Here is one T cell receptor beta chain with its context. The record originates from a study of blood T cell repertoires in COVID-19. On the study more broadly: Samples of COVID-19 (acute and convalescent) were obtained from the United States, Italy and Spain. PBMCs, B-cell-depleted T cells, or T cells were the source of the cDNA or gDNA that made up the material.

Source study methods: Using reference gene primer amplification, nucleated cell counts were estimated. Clones were read by immunoSEQ multiplex PCR, and TCRdb kept only the in-frame ones, dropping some. D and trimming come from the DNA, and the V and J calls and clone size come from that table. The repertoire includes 90,000 to 150,000 clones, 65% to 80% of them detected once, and 0.65% to 0.95% sits in the top ten. V was clipped by 3 bases and J by 5 bases; unmatched bases: 11. CDR3 length: 16 amino acids. Germline V lookup: CDR1 LNHDA, CDR2 SQIVND (reference sequence). The sequenced sample consisted of peripheral blood. This chain joins TRBV19 and TRBJ2-5, with TRBD2 identical over 8 bases. The receptor comes from a human donor with acute or convalescent COVID-19. The donor label of this sample is uncertain. The CDR3 loop reads CASSMSSSGGGETQYF. The CDR3 DNA reads TGTGCCAGTAGTATGTCTAGCAGCGGGGGAGGGGAGACCCAGTACTTC.